Listed below are T cell receptor beta chains from one sample, sequenced in a study of blood T cells in healthy people across ages. MiXCR, applied by TCRdb to the 5' RACE reads, yields one record per CDR3 protein. Of hundreds of thousands of distinct CDR3 sequences listed, 40% to 65% are singletons. Material for sequencing was blood. The receptor source for this set is a woman aged 80 or older in good health. The CDR3 runs from the conserved cysteine through the conserved F or W. D genes are given only for firm matches. Not all rows give a size; the values are once, few, many and, for expanded clones, a class.

j_gene: TRBJ2-7
v_gene: TRBV12-3/TRBV12-4
abundance: once
d_gene: .
CDR3nt: TGTGCCAGTTCAGACGCTTTTGTGTACGAGCAGTACTTC
CDR3aa: CASSDAFVYEQYF

j_gene: TRBJ2-7
v_gene: TRBV7-3
abundance: many
d_gene: .
CDR3nt: TGTGCCAGCAGCTTAGGGAGTAACAATGAGCAGTACTTC
CDR3aa: CASSLGSNNEQYF

j_gene: TRBJ2-1
v_gene: TRBV7-8
abundance: .
d_gene: .
CDR3nt: TGTGCCAGCAGACTTAGTCTCCAACTTGGCTCCTACAATGAGCAGTTCTTC
CDR3aa: CASRLSLQLGSYNEQFF

j_gene: TRBJ2-5
v_gene: TRBV28
abundance: many
d_gene: .
CDR3nt: TGTGCCAGCAGTGCCCCCCCGAACTCCATGAAGACCCAGTACTTC
CDR3aa: CASSAPPNSMKTQYF

j_gene: TRBJ2-3
v_gene: TRBV5-1
abundance: many
d_gene: .
CDR3nt: TGCGCCAGCAGCCTCCAGGGCGCAGATACGCAGTATTTT
CDR3aa: CASSLQGADTQYF

j_gene: TRBJ2-4
v_gene: TRBV18
abundance: .
d_gene: TRBD1
CDR3nt: TGTGCCAGCTCACCAGACAGGGCCGTAAACATTCAGTACTTC
CDR3aa: CASSPDRAVNIQYF

j_gene: TRBJ2-5
v_gene: TRBV29-1
abundance: few
d_gene: .
CDR3nt: TGCAGCGATGACGGTTCAGAGACCCAGTACTTC
CDR3aa: CSDDGSETQYF

j_gene: TRBJ2-4
v_gene: TRBV7-2
abundance: .
d_gene: TRBD2
CDR3nt: TGTGCCAGCAGCTTAATGGGACTAGCGGGGGACATTCAGTACTTC
CDR3aa: CASSLMGLAGDIQYF

j_gene: TRBJ2-1
v_gene: TRBV20-1
abundance: .
d_gene: .
CDR3nt: TGCAGTGCTAGTGCGCAAACATCCTACAATGAGCAGTTCTTC
CDR3aa: CSASAQTSYNEQFF

j_gene: TRBJ2-7
v_gene: TRBV20-1
abundance: .
d_gene: .
CDR3nt: TGCAGTGCTCGACGGGGGGCCAGTGGATACGAGCAGTACTTC
CDR3aa: CSARRGASGYEQYF

j_gene: TRBJ2-1
v_gene: TRBV3-1
abundance: many
d_gene: .
CDR3nt: TGTGCCAGCAGCCAAGGCAAAAATGAGCAGTTCTTC
CDR3aa: CASSQGKNEQFF

j_gene: TRBJ2-3
v_gene: TRBV12-3/TRBV12-4
abundance: .
d_gene: TRBD2
CDR3nt: TGTGCCAGTAGTGTAGGAGCGGGAGAAGATACGCAGTATTTT
CDR3aa: CASSVGAGEDTQYF

j_gene: TRBJ1-2
v_gene: TRBV20-1
abundance: few
d_gene: .
CDR3nt: TGCAGTGCTCAAGTTATTCCTGGCTACACCTTC
CDR3aa: CSAQVIPGYTF

j_gene: TRBJ2-2
v_gene: TRBV9
abundance: .
d_gene: .
CDR3nt: TGTGCCAGCAGCGTGTCTGGACGCTCGAACACCGGGGAGCTGTTTTTT
CDR3aa: CASSVSGRSNTGELFF

j_gene: TRBJ2-7
v_gene: TRBV30
abundance: few
d_gene: .
CDR3nt: TGTGCCGGGAGTATGATCCACGAGCAGTACTTC
CDR3aa: CAGSMIHEQYF

j_gene: TRBJ2-3
v_gene: TRBV10-3
abundance: many
d_gene: TRBD2
CDR3nt: TGTGCCATGGGGACTAGCGGGAGTGGAGTAGATACGCAGTATTTT
CDR3aa: CAMGTSGSGVDTQYF

j_gene: TRBJ2-3
v_gene: TRBV6-5
abundance: .
d_gene: .
CDR3nt: TGTGTCAGCTCTTTCGCAGATACGCAGTATTTT
CDR3aa: CVSSFADTQYF

j_gene: TRBJ2-5
v_gene: TRBV29-1
abundance: .
d_gene: TRBD1
CDR3nt: TGCAGCGTTGAAGGCAGGGGGATGGAGACCCAGTACTTC
CDR3aa: CSVEGRGMETQYF

j_gene: TRBJ1-1
v_gene: TRBV12-3/TRBV12-4
abundance: .
d_gene: TRBD1
CDR3nt: TGTGCCAGCAGTTTAGAACAGGGGGTAGAAGCTTTCTTT
CDR3aa: CASSLEQGVEAFF

j_gene: TRBJ1-2
v_gene: TRBV27
abundance: .
d_gene: .
CDR3nt: TGTGCCAGCAGCTTAAGGGATGGCTATGGCTACACCTTC
CDR3aa: CASSLRDGYGYTF

j_gene: TRBJ2-3
v_gene: TRBV29-1
abundance: .
d_gene: TRBD2
CDR3nt: TGCAGCGTTGAATGGGGTCTAGCGGGAGTGGATACGCAGTATTTT
CDR3aa: CSVEWGLAGVDTQYF

j_gene: TRBJ2-7
v_gene: TRBV5-1
abundance: few
d_gene: .
CDR3nt: TGCGCCAGCAGCTTGGCGGTCGGTTCCGACGAGCAGTACTTC
CDR3aa: CASSLAVGSDEQYF

j_gene: TRBJ2-5
v_gene: TRBV4-2
abundance: many
d_gene: .
CDR3nt: TGTGCCAGCAGCCAAAGAGGGTTTCAAGAGACCCAGTACTTC
CDR3aa: CASSQRGFQETQYF

j_gene: TRBJ1-2
v_gene: TRBV12-3/TRBV12-4
abundance: .
d_gene: .
CDR3nt: TGTGCCAGCAGTTTAGATGGGGTCAGGAAACCCTATGGCTACACCTTC
CDR3aa: CASSLDGVRKPYGYTF

j_gene: TRBJ2-7
v_gene: TRBV27
abundance: .
d_gene: .
CDR3nt: TGTGCCAGCAGTTTACGTCGGGTTAGCAATGAGCAGTACTTC
CDR3aa: CASSLRRVSNEQYF

j_gene: TRBJ2-7
v_gene: TRBV2
abundance: .
d_gene: .
CDR3nt: TGTGCCAGCAGGAGTTACGTCTCCTACGAGCAGTACTTC
CDR3aa: CASRSYVSYEQYF

j_gene: TRBJ2-7
v_gene: TRBV12-3/TRBV12-4
abundance: .
d_gene: TRBD1
CDR3nt: TGTGCCAGCAGCCCCGGGACAGGGGGAACCGAGCAGTACTTC
CDR3aa: CASSPGTGGTEQYF

j_gene: TRBJ1-1
v_gene: TRBV7-9
abundance: once
d_gene: .
CDR3nt: TGTGCCAGCAGCGATCTTAATAGGGCGGCGAACACTGAAGCTTTCTTT
CDR3aa: CASSDLNRAANTEAFF

j_gene: TRBJ2-5
v_gene: TRBV14
abundance: .
d_gene: .
CDR3nt: TGTGCCAGCAGCCAATTGACAGGTGTCGAGACCCAGTACTTC
CDR3aa: CASSQLTGVETQYF

j_gene: TRBJ2-5
v_gene: TRBV24-1
abundance: .
d_gene: .
CDR3nt: TGTGCCACCAGTGATCGCCTATCGGGGGAGACCCAGTACTTC
CDR3aa: CATSDRLSGETQYF

j_gene: TRBJ1-4
v_gene: TRBV3-1
abundance: .
d_gene: TRBD1
CDR3nt: TGTGCCAGCAGGTACAGGGGGCATGAAAAACTGTTTTTT
CDR3aa: CASRYRGHEKLFF